The clone carrying this T cell receptor (beta chain) has at least ten counts. What it binds is unknown. This entry belongs to a study of glioma-infiltrating T cells. Broader study findings: Non-neoplastic patients had below-expected tissue-blood divergence, while all gliomas exceeded expectation.

Amplification of TCR alpha and beta CDR3 regions from RNA used iRepertoire nested multiplex PCR. One-step reverse transcription and amplification started from approximately 100-400 ng of tissue mRNA or PBMC total RNA. TCRdb ran MiXCR on the multiplex PCR reads and lists one entry per CDR3 protein. Seen here are some 90,000 distinct CDR3 sequences, around 37% observed once, and the top ten hold 30% to 40%. This CDR3 spans 10 amino acids. V shed 7 bases and J shed 6 bases, with 7 bases lying between them. Germline V gene lookup returns CDR1 SQVTM and CDR2 ANQGSEA. The sequence was obtained from a human donor with low-grade glioma or glioblastoma, undergoing nonglioma brain surgery, or in good health (not recorded which). The specimen was glioma tissue, nonneoplastic brain tissue, or PBMCs (not recorded which). The rearrangement uses TRBV29-1 and TRBJ2-1, with unresolved D. Here the CDR3 DNA reads TGCAGCGGTAGAAGCAATGAGCAGTTCTTC. Amino acid sequence: CSGRSNEQFF.